The text below deals with one T cell receptor beta chain. The target antigen is unknown. The record originates from a study of T cell repertoires in cytomegalovirus infection. Study in general: Selection of CMV epitopes for the study included recently identified HLA-C-restricted and well-studied HLA-B-restricted ones. Shared public TCR beta signatures pointed to both CMV infection and a matching HLA type. Points from the study as a whole: Dominating the ex vivo response were TCR beta clonotypes that were CMV-specific and HLA-C-restricted. Cumulated frequencies of public TCR beta families served to identify carriers of CMV plus the relevant HLA.

CDR1 and CDR2 from the germline V gene are SEHNR and FQNEAQ (reference sequence). Trimming took 8 bases from V and 2 from J, leaving 14 bases between them. CDR3 length: 14 residues. TCRdb ran MiXCR on the reads and lists one entry per CDR3 protein. The data hold under 500,000 distinct CDR3 sequences, with 40% to 50% observed a single time. The V gene is TRBV7-9, the J gene TRBJ2-3, with D possibly being TRBD2 (6 bases). This receptor was taken from a human donor in good health (CMV status not recorded). Some clones in this sample may be carry-over from other donors' samples. Sequences were derived from cultured PBMCs, sampled from culture after CMV antigen stimulation. The CDR3 sequence is CASSQAGNTDTQYF. In DNA, the CDR3 is TGTGCCAGCTCTCAAGCGGGCAACACAGATACGCAGTATTTT.